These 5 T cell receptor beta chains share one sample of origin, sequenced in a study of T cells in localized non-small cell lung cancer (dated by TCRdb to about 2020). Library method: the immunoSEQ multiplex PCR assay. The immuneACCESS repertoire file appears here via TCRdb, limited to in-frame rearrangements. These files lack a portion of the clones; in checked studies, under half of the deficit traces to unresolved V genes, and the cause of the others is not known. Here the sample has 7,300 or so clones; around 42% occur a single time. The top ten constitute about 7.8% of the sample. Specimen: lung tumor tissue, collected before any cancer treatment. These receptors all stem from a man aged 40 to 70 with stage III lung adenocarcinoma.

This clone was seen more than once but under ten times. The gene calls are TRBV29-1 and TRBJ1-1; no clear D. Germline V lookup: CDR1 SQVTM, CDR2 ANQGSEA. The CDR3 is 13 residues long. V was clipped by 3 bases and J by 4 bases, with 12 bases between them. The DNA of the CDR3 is TGCAGCGTTGATACGTCGCCCTTCACTGAAGCTTTCTTT. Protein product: CSVDTSPFTEAFF.

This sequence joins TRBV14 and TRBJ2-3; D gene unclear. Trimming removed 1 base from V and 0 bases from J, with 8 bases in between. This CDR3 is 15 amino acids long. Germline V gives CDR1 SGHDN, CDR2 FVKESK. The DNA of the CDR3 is TGTGCCAGCAGCCAAGTCCCAGTGAGCACAGATACGCAGTATTTT. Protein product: CASSQVPVSTDTQYF. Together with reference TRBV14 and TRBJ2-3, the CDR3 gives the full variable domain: EAGVTQFPSHSVIEKGQTVTLRCDPISGHDNLYWYRRVMGKEIKFLLHFVKESKQDESGMPNNRFLAERTGGTYSTLKVQPAELEDSGVYFCASSQVPVSTDTQYFGPGTRLTVL.

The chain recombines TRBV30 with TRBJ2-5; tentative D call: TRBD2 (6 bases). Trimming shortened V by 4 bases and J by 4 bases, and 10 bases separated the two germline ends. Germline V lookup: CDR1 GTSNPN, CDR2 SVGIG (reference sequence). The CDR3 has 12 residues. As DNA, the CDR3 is TGTGCCTGGACTGGGGGAGGAGAGACCCAGTACTTC. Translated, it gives CAWTGGGETQYF.

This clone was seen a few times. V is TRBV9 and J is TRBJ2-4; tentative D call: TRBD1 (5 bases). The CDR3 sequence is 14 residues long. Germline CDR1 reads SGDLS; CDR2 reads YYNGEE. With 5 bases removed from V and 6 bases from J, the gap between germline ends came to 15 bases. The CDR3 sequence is CASSLGQETNIQYF. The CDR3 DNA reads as TGTGCCAGCAGTTTGGGGCAGGAGACAAACATTCAGTACTTC.

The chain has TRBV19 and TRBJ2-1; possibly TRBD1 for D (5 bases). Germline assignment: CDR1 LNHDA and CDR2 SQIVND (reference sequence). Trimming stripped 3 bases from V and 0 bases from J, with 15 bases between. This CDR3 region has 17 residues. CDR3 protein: CASSISADSRSYNEQFF. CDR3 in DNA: TGTGCCAGTAGTATCTCCGCCGACAGCCGCTCCTACAATGAGCAGTTCTTC.